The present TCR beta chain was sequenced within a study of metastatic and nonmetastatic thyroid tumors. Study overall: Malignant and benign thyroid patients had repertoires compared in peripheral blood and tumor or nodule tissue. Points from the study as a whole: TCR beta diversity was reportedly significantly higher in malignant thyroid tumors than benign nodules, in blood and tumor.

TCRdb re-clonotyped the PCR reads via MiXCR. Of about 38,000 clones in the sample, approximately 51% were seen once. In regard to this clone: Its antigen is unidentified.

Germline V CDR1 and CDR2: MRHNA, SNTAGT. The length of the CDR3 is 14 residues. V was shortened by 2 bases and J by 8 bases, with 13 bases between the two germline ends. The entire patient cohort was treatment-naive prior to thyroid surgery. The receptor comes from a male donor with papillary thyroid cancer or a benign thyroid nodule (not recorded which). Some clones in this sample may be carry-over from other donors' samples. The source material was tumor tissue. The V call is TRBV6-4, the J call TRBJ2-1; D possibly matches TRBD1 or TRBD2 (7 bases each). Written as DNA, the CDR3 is TGTGCCAGCAGTGACATGGCAGGGGGGGATGAGCAGTTCTTC. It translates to CASSDMAGGDEQFF.